This TCR beta chain was obtained from a study of T cell responses to AZD1222 COVID-19 vaccine. Germline V gene lookup returns CDR1 MNHEY and CDR2 SMNVEV (reference sequence). The CDR3 is made up of 15 amino acids. V was clipped by 2 bases and J by 3 bases; unmatched bases: 1. Repertoires were generated with immunoSEQ multiplex PCR, while TCRdb's copy carries only in-frame clones and drops some. The table lists roughly 81,000 clones, 65% to 90% of them singletons. The chain has TRBV27 and TRBJ1-6, with TRBD1 identical over 7 bases. Sequenced here: peripheral blood, sampled on day 0 of AZD1222 vaccination. The TCR was taken from an adult in good health. The CDR3 reads CASSLRDSYNSPLHF. In DNA form, the CDR3 reads TGTGCCAGCAGTTTAAGGGACAGCTATAATTCACCCCTCCACTTT.